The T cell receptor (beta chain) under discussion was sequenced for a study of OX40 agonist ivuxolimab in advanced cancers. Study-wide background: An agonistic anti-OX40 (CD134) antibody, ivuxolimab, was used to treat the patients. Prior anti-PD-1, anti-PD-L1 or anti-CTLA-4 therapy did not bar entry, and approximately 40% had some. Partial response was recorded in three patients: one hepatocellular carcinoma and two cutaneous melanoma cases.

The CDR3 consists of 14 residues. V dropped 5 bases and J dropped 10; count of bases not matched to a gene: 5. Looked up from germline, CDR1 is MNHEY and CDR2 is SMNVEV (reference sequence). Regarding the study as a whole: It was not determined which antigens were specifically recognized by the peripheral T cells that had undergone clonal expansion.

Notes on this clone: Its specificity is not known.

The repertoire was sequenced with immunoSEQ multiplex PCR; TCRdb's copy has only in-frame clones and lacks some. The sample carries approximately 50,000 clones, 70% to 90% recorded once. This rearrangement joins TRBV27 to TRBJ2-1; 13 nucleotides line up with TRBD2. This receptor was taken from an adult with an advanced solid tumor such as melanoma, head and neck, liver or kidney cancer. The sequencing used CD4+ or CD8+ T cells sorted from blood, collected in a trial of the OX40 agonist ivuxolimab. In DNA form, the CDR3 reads TGTGCCAGCAGTCTTGGACTAGCGGGAGCAGAGCAGTTCTTC. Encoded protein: CASSLGLAGAEQFF.